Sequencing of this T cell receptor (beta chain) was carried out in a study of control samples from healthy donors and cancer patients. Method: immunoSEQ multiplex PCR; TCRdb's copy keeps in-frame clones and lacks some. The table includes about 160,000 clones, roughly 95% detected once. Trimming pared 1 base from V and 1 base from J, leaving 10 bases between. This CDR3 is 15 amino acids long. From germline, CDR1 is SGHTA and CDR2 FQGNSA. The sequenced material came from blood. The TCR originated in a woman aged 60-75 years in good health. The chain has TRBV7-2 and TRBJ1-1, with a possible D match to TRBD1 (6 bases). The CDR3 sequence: CASSLVAGANTEAFF. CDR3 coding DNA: TGTGCCAGCAGCTTAGTGGCAGGGGCGAACACTGAAGCTTTCTTT.